Below, one TCR beta chain is given with its context. Its antigen is not identified. These data originate in a study of T cell responses to AZD1222 COVID-19 vaccine. Findings and caveats of the study: A reported finding is that nearly half of spike-specific TCRs target unmutated variant regions.

CDR3 length equals 14 residues. The germline gives CDR1 MNHEY, CDR2 SVGAGI. J gave up 5 bases and V 7 bases, and 8 bases lay outside the gene matches. Sequenced by immunoSEQ multiplex PCR; TCRdb stores in-frame clones only, minus some. This repertoire shows about 130,000 clones, around 89% found once; its top ten account for roughly 1.5%. The chain joins TRBV6-5 to TRBJ2-7; TRBD1 aligns across 10 bases. The specimen comprised peripheral blood, sampled on day 0 of AZD1222 vaccination. The TCR originated in an adult in good health. This CDR3 reads CASTSGTGANEQYF. The CDR3 nucleotides are TGTGCCAGCACCTCCGGGACAGGGGCTAACGAGCAGTACTTC.